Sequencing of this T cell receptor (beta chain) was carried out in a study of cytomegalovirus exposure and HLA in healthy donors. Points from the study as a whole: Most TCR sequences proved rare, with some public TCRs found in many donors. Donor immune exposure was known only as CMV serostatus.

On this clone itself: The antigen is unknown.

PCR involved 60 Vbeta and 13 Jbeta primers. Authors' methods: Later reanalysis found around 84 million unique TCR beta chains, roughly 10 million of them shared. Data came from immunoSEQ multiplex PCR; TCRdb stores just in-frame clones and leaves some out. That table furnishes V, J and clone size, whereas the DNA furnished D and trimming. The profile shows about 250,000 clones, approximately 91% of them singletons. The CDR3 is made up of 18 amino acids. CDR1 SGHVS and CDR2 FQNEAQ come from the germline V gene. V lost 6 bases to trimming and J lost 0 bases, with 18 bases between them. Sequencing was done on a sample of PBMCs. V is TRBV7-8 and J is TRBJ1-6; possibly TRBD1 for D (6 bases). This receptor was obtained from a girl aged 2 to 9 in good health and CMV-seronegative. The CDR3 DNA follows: TGTGCCAGCAGATACTCCACCCAGGGGAGCTCCTATAATTCACCCCTCCACTTT. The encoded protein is CASRYSTQGSSYNSPLHF.